These 23 T cell receptor beta chains came from one sample sequenced in a study of cytomegalovirus exposure and HLA in healthy donors. Primers for the PCR totalled 60 Vbeta and 13 Jbeta. TCRdb keeps only in-frame clones here, not all; method: immunoSEQ multiplex PCR. The sample includes tens of thousands of clones, around 85% seen only once; the top ten take around 2.3%. Sequenced material: PBMCs. These receptors were obtained from a young man in good health and CMV-seronegative.

The chain links TRBV5-4 to TRBJ1-1; D ambiguous. Germline-derived CDR1 and CDR2 are SGHNT and YYREEE (reference sequence). CDR3 size: 11 residues. V shed 3 bases and J shed 5 bases, with 5 bases lying between them. The CDR3 spells CASSSRTEAFF. The CDR3 DNA follows: TGTGCCAGCAGCTCCAGGACTGAAGCTTTCTTT.

The rearrangement links TRBV27 to TRBJ2-1; 7 nucleotides line up with TRBD2. V lost 6 bases, J lost 2 bases, and 7 bases stayed unmatched. This CDR3 has 15 amino acids. The germline V gene encodes CDR1 MNHEY and CDR2 SMNVEV (reference sequence). Here the CDR3 DNA reads TGTGCCAGCAGCTACCGACTAGCACCCTACAATGAGCAGTTCTTC. It codes for CASSYRLAPYNEQFF.

This clone came up once. The chain is built from TRBV27 and TRBJ2-2; D is perhaps TRBD2 (5 bases). V gave up 8 bases and J gave up 6 bases, with 19 bases separating them. Germline CDR1 reads MNHEY; CDR2 reads SMNVEV (reference sequence). The CDR3 loop spans 15 amino acids. The CDR3 loop is CASCIYGLASGELFF. The CDR3 DNA is TGTGCCAGCTGTATATACGGGCTAGCTTCCGGGGAGCTGTTTTTT.

This rearrangement joins TRBV30 to TRBJ2-5, with D possibly TRBD1 on 5 matching bases. V lost 5 bases and J 2 bases, leaving 9 bases between the germline ends. This CDR3 contains 12 residues. Germline V CDR1 and CDR2: GTSNPN, SVGIG (reference sequence). DNA of the CDR3: TGTGCCTGGGCACAGGTACAAGAGACCCAGTACTTC. This codes for CAWAQVQETQYF.

The V gene is TRBV30, the J gene TRBJ2-2, with D maybe TRBD1 (6 bases). V lost 3 bases to trimming and J lost 1 base, with 12 bases between them. CDR3 size: 15 residues. In germline, CDR1 is GTSNPN, CDR2 SVGIG (reference sequence). In DNA form, the CDR3 reads TGTGCCTGGAGCACAGGGTTGGGGAACACCGGGGAGCTGTTTTTT. It codes for CAWSTGLGNTGELFF.

CDR3 in amino acids: CASSENLGAYGYTF. The CDR3 DNA is TGCGCCAGCAGCGAAAATCTGGGAGCCTATGGCTACACCTTC. J is TRBJ1-2 and V is TRBV5-1; unclear D gene. V gave up 4 bases and J gave up 4 bases, with 14 bases separating them. The CDR3 totals 14 residues. The germline V gene has CDR1 SGHRS and CDR2 YFSETQ.

J is TRBJ2-7 and V is TRBV5-4, with 13 nucleotides matching TRBD2. Germline-derived CDR1 and CDR2 are SGHNT and YYREEE (reference sequence). The CDR3 has 16 residues. After removal of 4 bases from V and 3 bases from J, the junction contained 7 bases not matched to a gene. CDR3 bases: TGTGCCAGCAGCAAAGGACTAGCGGGGGCAGACTACGAGCAGTACTTC. Protein: CASSKGLAGADYEQYF.

The gene calls are TRBV10-3 and TRBJ2-1; 11 nucleotides match TRBD2. CDR3 size: 15 residues. Trimming at V came to 3 bases and at J to 8 bases, leaving 6 bases not matched to a gene. Germline V gives CDR1 ENHRY, CDR2 SYGVKD. Written as DNA, the CDR3 is TGTGCCATCAGTGACGAACTAGCGGGAGCACATGAGCAGTTCTTC. Amino acids: CAISDELAGAHEQFF.

V and J are TRBV7-9 and TRBJ2-5; D gene unclear. The CDR3 covers 12 residues. Deletions cut 1 base from V and 5 bases from J, with 5 bases between. Germline V gene lookup returns CDR1 SEHNR and CDR2 FQNEAQ (reference sequence). CDR3 amino acids: CASSLGLETQYF. The CDR3 nucleotides are TGTGCCAGCAGCTTAGGTCTTGAGACCCAGTACTTC.

This clone appeared once. V gene TRBV6-1 combines with J gene TRBJ2-5; 12 nucleotides agree with TRBD1. The DNA matches TRBJ2-7 better at its end, which makes the J call doubtful. In germline, CDR1 is MNHNS, CDR2 SASEGT. The CDR3 has 15 amino acids. As DNA, the CDR3 is TGTGCCAGCAGTGAAGCGGGGACAGGGGGCCGCGAGCAGTACTTC. Protein sequence: CASSEAGTGGREQYF.

The CDR3 region has the DNA TGTGCCAGCAGTGAAGCGTTGGGGCCGACAGATACGCAGTATTTT. Translation gives CASSEALGPTDTQYF. The genes are TRBV6-1 and TRBJ2-3, with D tentatively TRBD1 (5 bases). V dropped 0 bases and J dropped 3 bases, with 10 bases sitting between them. Germline values: CDR1 MNHNS, CDR2 SASEGT. The CDR3 is made up of 15 amino acids.

V and J are TRBV12-5 and TRBJ2-5; the match to TRBD2 covers 10 bases. CDR1 and CDR2 (germline): LGHNT, FRNRAP. Trimming cost V 3 bases and J 3 bases; bases outside gene matches: 4. This CDR3 has 15 amino acids. CDR3 residues: CASGLAGGSEETQYF. The CDR3 bases are TGTGCTAGTGGTTTAGCGGGAGGGTCCGAAGAGACCCAGTACTTC.

The chain employs TRBV30 and TRBJ2-7; the D gene is possibly TRBD1 (9 bases). The CDR3 extends over 16 amino acids. The germline gives CDR1 GTSNPN, CDR2 SVGIG (reference sequence). V gave up 0 bases and J gave up 4 bases, with 19 bases separating them. Here the CDR3 DNA reads TGTGCCTGGAGTGTACGGGGGGGACAGGGTATGTACGAGCAGTACTTC. Encoded protein: CAWSVRGGQGMYEQYF.

Only a few counts were recorded for this clone. This chain links TRBV5-1 with TRBJ2-7, with TRBD1 matching 9 bases. Germline loops: CDR1 SGHRS, CDR2 YFSETQ. CDR3 size: 16 residues. After removal of 0 bases from V and 3 bases from J, the junction contained 7 bases not matched to a gene. The CDR3 coding sequence is TGCGCCAGCAGCTTGGCCGCGGGACAGGGTAGCTACGAGCAGTACTTC. It yields the protein CASSLAAGQGSYEQYF.

The V gene is TRBV30, the J gene TRBJ2-7, with TRBD2 as a possible D gene (5 bases). Germline V CDR1 and CDR2: GTSNPN, SVGIG (reference sequence). The CDR3 totals 15 residues. Trimming stripped 0 bases from V and 3 bases from J, with 15 bases between. CDR3: CAWSVFGGNFYEQYF. Here the CDR3 DNA reads TGTGCCTGGAGTGTCTTTGGAGGCAATTTCTACGAGCAGTACTTC.

The chain combines TRBV13 with TRBJ2-7; TRBD1 aligns across 8 bases. The germline V gene has CDR1 PRHDT and CDR2 FYEKMQ (reference sequence). The ends lost 7 bases at V and 7 bases at J; junction bases unmatched: 9. This CDR3 region has 13 residues. CDR3 nucleotide sequence: TGTGCCAGCACCTCAGGGGGCGCGGGGGAGCAGTACTTC. It specifies CASTSGGAGEQYF.

The rearrangement joins TRBV4-1 to TRBJ1-2, with TRBD1 as a possible D gene (6 bases). CDR3 length: 15 amino acids. Germline CDR1 is MGHRA and CDR2 is YSYEKL. Trimming took off 0 bases at V and 4 bases at J, with 12 bases between the two ends. CDR3 in amino acids: CASSQDRTGSYGYTF. CDR3 nucleotides: TGCGCCAGCAGCCAAGATCGTACAGGGTCCTATGGCTACACCTTC.

This chain connects TRBV25-1 to TRBJ1-6, with 8 nucleotides matching TRBD1. The germline V gene encodes CDR1 MGHDK and CDR2 SYGVNS. V was clipped by 2 bases and J by 10 bases; unmatched bases: 10. This CDR3 has 16 amino acids. This chain's CDR3 is CASSEARAGGRSPLHF. CDR3 DNA: TGTGCCAGCAGTGAAGCGAGGGCAGGGGGCAGGTCACCCCTCCACTTT. Filled out from reference TRBV25-1 and TRBJ1-6, the complete variable domain reads EADIYQTPRYLVIGTGKKITLECSQTMGHDKMYWYQQDPGMELHLIHYSYGVNSTEKGDLSSESTVSRIRTEHFPLTLESARPSHTSQYLCASSEARAGGRSPLHFGNGTRLTVT.

J is TRBJ2-7 and V is TRBV7-2; D possibly corresponds to TRBD1 (7 bases). The germline V and J ends were trimmed by 3 bases and 4 bases, with 13 bases remaining between them. The CDR3 length is 14 residues. Looked up from germline, CDR1 is SGHTA and CDR2 is FQGNSA. CDR3 region: CASSFEEGAYEQYF. CDR3 in DNA: TGTGCCAGCAGCTTTGAGGAGGGGGCTTACGAGCAGTACTTC. The entire variable domain, with the rest obtained from reference TRBV7-2 and TRBJ2-7, is as follows: GAGVSQSPSNKVTEKGKDVELRCDPISGHTALYWYRQSLGQGLEFLIYFQGNSAPDKSGLPSDRFSAERTGGSVSTLTIQRTQQEDSAVYLCASSFEEGAYEQYFGPGTRLTVT.

The gene calls are TRBV6-5 and TRBJ1-5; possible D gene TRBD1, 6 bases. The CDR3 covers 15 residues. V gave up 6 bases and J gave up 2 bases, with 14 bases separating them. Germline CDR1 is MNHEY and CDR2 is SVGAGI. The CDR3, as DNA: TGTGCCAGCAGCCGCAGGGGCCTCGGCAATCAGCCCCAGCATTTT. Its translation: CASSRRGLGNQPQHF.

This chain joins TRBV9 and TRBJ2-1; D is undetermined. Between the trimmed V and J ends, which lost 3 bases and 14 bases, there was a span of 3 bases. Germline V lookup: CDR1 SGDLS, CDR2 YYNGEE. CDR3 size: 8 residues. This CDR3 reads CASSAEFF. The CDR3 DNA reads as TGTGCCAGCAGCGCCGAGTTCTTC. Supplemented by reference TRBV9 and TRBJ2-1, the full variable domain reads DSGVTQTPKHLITATGQRVTLRCSPRSGDLSVYWYQQSLDQGLQFLIQYYNGEERAKGNILERFSAQQFPDLHSELNLSSLELGDSALYFCASSAEFFGPGTRLTVL.

V usage is TRBV7-2 and J usage is TRBJ2-5, with D tentatively TRBD1 (6 bases). Germline CDR1 reads SGHTA; CDR2 reads FQGNSA. This CDR3 comprises 15 residues. Between the trimmed V and J ends, which lost 3 bases and 3 bases, there was a span of 14 bases. The CDR3 DNA reads TGTGCCAGCAGCTTCACGCACAGGGTTGAAGAGACCCAGTACTTC. Protein product: CASSFTHRVEETQYF.

V and J are TRBV6-1 and TRBJ2-1; a weak D match, TRBD1 (5 bases). Trimming pared 0 bases from V and 7 bases from J, leaving 10 bases between. Germline V gene data show CDR1 as MNHNS and CDR2 as SASEGT. The CDR3 has 14 amino acids. This CDR3 reads CASSEAAGMNEQFF. The CDR3 DNA reads TGTGCCAGCAGTGAAGCCGCAGGGATGAATGAGCAGTTCTTC.